These 9 T cell receptor beta chains share one sample of origin, sequenced in a study of blood T cell repertoires in COVID-19. Measured with immunoSEQ multiplex PCR; TCRdb has only the in-frame clones, and not every one. The sample consists of 150,000 to 200,000 clones, roughly 80% of them appearing once. Source material: peripheral blood. The receptors were sampled from a man aged 60 to 69 with active or convalescent COVID-19.

This chain joins TRBV6-5 and TRBJ1-2; TRBD1 matches 7 bases. The V and J ends lost 10 bases and 5 bases, in that order; junction bases with no gene match: 13. Germline V gives CDR1 MNHEY, CDR2 SVGAGI. The CDR3 has 14 amino acids. The CDR3 loop reads CATGKGGEGYGYTF. The CDR3 region has the DNA TGTGCCACCGGGAAAGGGGGCGAGGGGTATGGCTACACCTTC.

V gene TRBV4-2 combines with J gene TRBJ1-2; unclear D gene. This CDR3 has 14 residues. V was clipped by 2 bases and J by 8 bases, with 15 bases between them. CDR1 and CDR2 from the germline V gene are LGHNA and YNFKEQ. CDR3 DNA: TGTGCCAGCAGCCAACCAGGCGCCCGAGGGGGCTACACCTTC. Protein sequence: CASSQPGARGGYTF.

This sequence joins TRBV29-1 and TRBJ1-2; the match to TRBD1 covers 8 bases. J lost 1 base, V lost 8 bases, and 6 bases had no gene match. The CDR3 runs 13 residues. Germline V CDR1 and CDR2: SQVTM, ANQGSEA. The CDR3 DNA follows: TGCAGCATAACGACAGGGGATAACTATGGCTACACCTTC. Translating it yields CSITTGDNYGYTF.

The V and J genes are TRBV5-1 and TRBJ2-1; D unclear. CDR3 length: 14 residues. The V end lost 2 bases, the J end lost 7 bases, and 13 bases lay between the germline ends. Looked up from germline, CDR1 is SGHRS and CDR2 is YFSETQ. The CDR3 reads CASSLDTTFNEQFF. The CDR3 bases are TGCGCCAGCAGCTTAGACACAACCTTTAATGAGCAGTTCTTC.

The V call is TRBV11-3, the J call TRBJ1-3; TRBD1 agrees at 8 bases. Trimming took 4 bases from V and 7 from J; bases not matched to a gene: 3. The CDR3 runs to 13 residues. Germline V gives CDR1 SGHNT, CDR2 YENEEA. CDR3 in amino acids: CASSSNRGNTIYF. The CDR3 nucleotides are TGTGCCAGCAGCTCTAACAGGGGGAACACCATATATTTT.

This chain links TRBV6-4 with TRBJ2-3; 8 bases are a match to TRBD1. This CDR3 is built from 15 residues. The germline CDR1 and CDR2 sequences are MRHNA and SNTAGT. Trimming removed 0 bases from V and 2 bases from J; junction bases left unmatched: 1. CDR3 region: CASSDSDRATDTQYF. The CDR3 region has the DNA TGTGCCAGCAGTGACTCGGACAGGGCCACAGATACGCAGTATTTT.

This chain joins TRBV10-3 and TRBJ2-7; TRBD2 agrees at 9 bases. The CDR3 totals 13 residues. The ends lost 5 bases at V and 3 bases at J; junction bases unmatched: 2. Germline V lookup: CDR1 ENHRY, CDR2 SYGVKD. The CDR3 DNA follows: TGTGCCATCAGTAGCGGGAGGATCTACGAGCAGTACTTC. This encodes CAISSGRIYEQYF.

This clone showed up many times. The chain links TRBV4-1 to TRBJ2-7, with TRBD2 matching over 11 bases. In germline, CDR1 is MGHRA, CDR2 YSYEKL. V trimming: 2 bases; J trimming: 2 bases; junction bases outside the gene matches: 2. The CDR3 loop spans 15 amino acids. The CDR3 DNA follows: TGCGCCAGCAGCCAACCGACTAGCGGGACCTACGAGCAGTACTTC. As protein: CASSQPTSGTYEQYF.

Only one count was recorded for this clone. V usage is TRBV23-1 and J usage is TRBJ2-3; TRBD2 agrees at 9 bases. TRBV23-1 is given ORF status, its function remaining uncertain. The CDR3 consists of 19 residues. The V gene end was trimmed by 0 bases and the J gene end by 2 bases; junction bases not matched to a gene: 12. CDR3 region: CASSQSSGGRARTTDTQYF. The CDR3 DNA reads TGCGCCAGCAGTCAATCGTCAGGCGGGAGGGCAAGGACCACAGATACGCAGTATTTT.